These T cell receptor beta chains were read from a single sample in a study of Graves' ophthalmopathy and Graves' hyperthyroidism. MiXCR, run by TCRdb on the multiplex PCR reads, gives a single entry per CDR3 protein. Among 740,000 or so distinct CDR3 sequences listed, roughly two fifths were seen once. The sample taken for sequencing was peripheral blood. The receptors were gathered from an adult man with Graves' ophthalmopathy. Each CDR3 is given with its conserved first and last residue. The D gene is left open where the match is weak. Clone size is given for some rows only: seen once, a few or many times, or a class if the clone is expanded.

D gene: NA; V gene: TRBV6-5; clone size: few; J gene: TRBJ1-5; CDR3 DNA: TGTGCCAGCAGCCAAAGGGGCCCTTATCAGCCCCAGCATTTT; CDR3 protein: CASSQRGPYQPQHF
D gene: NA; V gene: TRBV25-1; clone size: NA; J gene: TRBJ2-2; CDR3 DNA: TGTGCCAGCAGTCTCCACAGCGGGAACACCGGGGAGCTGTTTTTT; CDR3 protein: CASSLHSGNTGELFF
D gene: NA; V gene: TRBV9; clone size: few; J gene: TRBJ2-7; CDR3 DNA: TGTGCCAGCAGCGTAAGACGGTCCACAGGGTTTTGGTACGAGCAGTACTTC; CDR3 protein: CASSVRRSTGFWYEQYF
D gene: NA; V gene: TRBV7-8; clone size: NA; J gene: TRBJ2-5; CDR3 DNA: TGTGCCAGCAGCTTAAATCCGTACCAAGAGACCCAGTACTTC; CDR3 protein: CASSLNPYQETQYF
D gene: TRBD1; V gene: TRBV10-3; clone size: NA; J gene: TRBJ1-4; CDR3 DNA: TGTGCCAGTACCCCGGGACAGTCAAATGAAAAACTGCTTTTT; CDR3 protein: CASTPGQSNEKLLF
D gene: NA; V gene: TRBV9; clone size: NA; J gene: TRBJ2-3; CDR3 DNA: TGTGCCAGCAGCACACTCGACAATCCCGGACTGCTAACGCAGTATTTT; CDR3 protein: CASSTLDNPGLLTQYF
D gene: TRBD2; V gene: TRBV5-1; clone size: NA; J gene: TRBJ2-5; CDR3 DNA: TGCGCCAGCAGCACCGGGACTACCGTCCAAGAGACCCAGTACTTC; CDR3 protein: CASSTGTTVQETQYF
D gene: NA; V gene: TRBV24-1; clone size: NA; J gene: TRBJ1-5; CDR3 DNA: TGTGCCAGCAGCTCCCAGGGTTCCCAGGGCAATCAGCCCCAGCATTTT; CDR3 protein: CASSSQGSQGNQPQHF
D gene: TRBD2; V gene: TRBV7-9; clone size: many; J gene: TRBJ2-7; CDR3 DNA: TGTGCCAGCAGCTTACGCGGGAGTGGTGGCTACGAGCAGTACTTC; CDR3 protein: CASSLRGSGGYEQYF
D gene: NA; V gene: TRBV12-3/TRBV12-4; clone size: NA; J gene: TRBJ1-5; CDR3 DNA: TGTGCCAGCAGTTTACTGGAGGGAGGAAATCAGCCCCAGCATTTT; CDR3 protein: CASSLLEGGNQPQHF
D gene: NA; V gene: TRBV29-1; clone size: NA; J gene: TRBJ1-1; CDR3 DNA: TGCAGCTTAGCGCCAGGGGCCACTGAAGCTTTCTTT; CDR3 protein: CSLAPGATEAFF
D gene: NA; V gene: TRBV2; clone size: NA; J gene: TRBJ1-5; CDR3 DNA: TGTGCCAGCCAAGAATCCTATAGCAATCAGCCCCAGCATTTT; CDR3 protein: CASQESYSNQPQHF
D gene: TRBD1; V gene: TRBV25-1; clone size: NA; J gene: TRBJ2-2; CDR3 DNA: TGTGCCAGCAGTGACCTCTCGGGGGGGACAGGGGTGCGAAACACCGGGGAGCTGTTTTTT; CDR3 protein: CASSDLSGGTGVRNTGELFF
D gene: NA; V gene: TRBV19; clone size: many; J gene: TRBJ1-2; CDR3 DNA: TGTGCCAGTAGTATCGGTGGACGGCGTGAGGGCTACACCTTC; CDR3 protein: CASSIGGRREGYTF
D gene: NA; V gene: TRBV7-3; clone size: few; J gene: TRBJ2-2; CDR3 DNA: TGTGCCAGCAGCTTAGGGCAGCAGAACACCGGGGAGCTGTTTTTT; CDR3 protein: CASSLGQQNTGELFF
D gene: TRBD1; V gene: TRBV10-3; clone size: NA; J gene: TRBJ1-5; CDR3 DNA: TGTGCCAGCAGTTCACCTCCGGGACAGGGAGACCCCCCGCTATTGAATCAGCCCCAGCATTTT; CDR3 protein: CASSSPPGQGDPPLLNQPQHF
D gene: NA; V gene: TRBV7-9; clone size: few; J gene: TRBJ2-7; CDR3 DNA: TGTGCCAGCAGTTACGTGCGGGGATCCTACGAGCAGTACTTC; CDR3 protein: CASSYVRGSYEQYF
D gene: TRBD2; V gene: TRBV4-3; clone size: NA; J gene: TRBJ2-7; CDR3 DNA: TGCGCCAGCAGCCAAGATTGGTCTAGCGGGAGGATAGACTTC; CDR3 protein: CASSQDWSSGRIDF
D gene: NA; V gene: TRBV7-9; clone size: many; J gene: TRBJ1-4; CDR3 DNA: TGTGCCAGCAGCCCCGACGGACTGAATGAAAAACTGTTTTTT; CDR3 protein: CASSPDGLNEKLFF
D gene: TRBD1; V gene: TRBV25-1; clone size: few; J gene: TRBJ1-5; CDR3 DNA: TGTGCCAGCAGAGAAAGGGACAGGAGGGCGGATCAGCCCCAGCATTTT; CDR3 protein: CASRERDRRADQPQHF
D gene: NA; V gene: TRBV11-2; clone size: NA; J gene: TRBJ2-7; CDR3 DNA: TGTGCCAGCAACTCGGACGGTGCGACGCGCGGGGAGCAGTACTTC; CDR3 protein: CASNSDGATRGEQYF
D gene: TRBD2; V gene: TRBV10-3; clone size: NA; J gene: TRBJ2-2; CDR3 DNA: TGTGCCATCAGTGAGCCCCTTTTTACACCGGGACTAGCGGGAGGGGCGAACACCGGGGAGCTGTTTTTT; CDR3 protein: CAISEPLFTPGLAGGANTGELFF
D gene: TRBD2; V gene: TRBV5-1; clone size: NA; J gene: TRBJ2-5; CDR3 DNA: TGCGCCAGCAGCTTTACTAGCGGGACCTCAGAGACCCAGTACTTC; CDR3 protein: CASSFTSGTSETQYF
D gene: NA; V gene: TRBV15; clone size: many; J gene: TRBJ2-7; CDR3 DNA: TGTGCCACCAGCAGAGCGGGAGTTAGGTACGAGCAGTACTTC; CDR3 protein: CATSRAGVRYEQYF
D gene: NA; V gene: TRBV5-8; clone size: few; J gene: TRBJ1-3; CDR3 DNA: TGTGCCAGCAGCTGGGATTCGGCCGAGCAAGGATATTTT; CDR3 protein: CASSWDSAEQGYF
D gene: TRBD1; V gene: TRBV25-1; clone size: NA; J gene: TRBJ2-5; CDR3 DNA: TGTGCCAGCAGTGCTGAATGGGACAGGCAAGAGACCCAGTACTTC; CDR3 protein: CASSAEWDRQETQYF
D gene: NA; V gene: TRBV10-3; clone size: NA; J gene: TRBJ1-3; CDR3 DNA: TGTGCCATCAGTAAGGGAAACACCATATATTTT; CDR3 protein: CAISKGNTIYF
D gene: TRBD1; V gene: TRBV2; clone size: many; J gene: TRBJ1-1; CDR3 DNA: TGTGCCAGCAACACCCGGGACAGCTTCGGAGCTTTCTTT; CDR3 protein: CASNTRDSFGAFF
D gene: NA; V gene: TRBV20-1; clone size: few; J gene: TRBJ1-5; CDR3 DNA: TGCAGTGCTAGAGATAACAGTGGGAGCAATCAGCCCCAGCATTTT; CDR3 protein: CSARDNSGSNQPQHF